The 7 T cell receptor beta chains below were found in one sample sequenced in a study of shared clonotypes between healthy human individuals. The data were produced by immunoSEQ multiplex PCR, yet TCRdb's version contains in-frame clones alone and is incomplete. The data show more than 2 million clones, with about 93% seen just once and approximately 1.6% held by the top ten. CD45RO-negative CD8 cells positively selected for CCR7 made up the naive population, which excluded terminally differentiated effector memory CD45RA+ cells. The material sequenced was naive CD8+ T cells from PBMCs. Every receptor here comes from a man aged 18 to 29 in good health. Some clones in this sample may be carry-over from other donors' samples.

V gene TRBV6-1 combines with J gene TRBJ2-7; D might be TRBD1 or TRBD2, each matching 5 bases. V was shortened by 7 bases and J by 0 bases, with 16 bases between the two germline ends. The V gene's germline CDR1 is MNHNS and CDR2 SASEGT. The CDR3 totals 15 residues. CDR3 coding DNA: TGTGCCAGCACCAAAACAGGACTTCTCTCCTACGAGCAGTACTTC. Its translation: CASTKTGLLSYEQYF.

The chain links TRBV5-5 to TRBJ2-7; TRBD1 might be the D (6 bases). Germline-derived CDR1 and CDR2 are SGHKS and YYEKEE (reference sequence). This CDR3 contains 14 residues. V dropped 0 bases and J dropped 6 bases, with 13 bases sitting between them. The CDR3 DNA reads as TGTGCCAGCAGCTTGGAGGGGGTGCCCTCCGAGCAGTACTTC. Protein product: CASSLEGVPSEQYF.

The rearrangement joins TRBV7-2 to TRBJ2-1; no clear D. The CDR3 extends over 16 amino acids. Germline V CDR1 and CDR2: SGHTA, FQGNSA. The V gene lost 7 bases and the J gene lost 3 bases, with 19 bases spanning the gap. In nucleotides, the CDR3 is TGTGCCAGCACCCCGGCAGGTGTGAGGCTCTACAATGAGCAGTTCTTC. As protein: CASTPAGVRLYNEQFF. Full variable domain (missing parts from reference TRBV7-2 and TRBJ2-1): GAGVSQSPSNKVTEKGKDVELRCDPISGHTALYWYRQSLGQGLEFLIYFQGNSAPDKSGLPSDRFSAERTGGSVSTLTIQRTQQEDSAVYLCASTPAGVRLYNEQFFGPGTRLTVL.

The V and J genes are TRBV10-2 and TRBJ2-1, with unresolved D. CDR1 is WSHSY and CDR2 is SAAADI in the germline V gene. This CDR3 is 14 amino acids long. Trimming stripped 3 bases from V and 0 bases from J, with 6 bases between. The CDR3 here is CASSDLSSYNEQFF. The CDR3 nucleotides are TGCGCCAGCAGTGACTTAAGCTCCTACAATGAGCAGTTCTTC.

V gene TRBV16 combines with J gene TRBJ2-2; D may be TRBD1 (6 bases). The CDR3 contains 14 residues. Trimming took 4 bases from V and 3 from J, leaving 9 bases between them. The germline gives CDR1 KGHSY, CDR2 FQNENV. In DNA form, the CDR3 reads TGTGCCAGCAGCCCACAGGGTTACACCGGGGAGCTGTTTTTT. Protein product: CASSPQGYTGELFF. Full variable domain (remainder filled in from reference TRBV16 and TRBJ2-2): GEEVAQTPKHLVRGEGQKAKLYCAPIKGHSYVFWYQQVLKNEFKFLISFQNENVFDETGMPKERFSAKCLPNSPCSLEIQATKLEDSAVYFCASSPQGYTGELFFGEGSRLTVL.

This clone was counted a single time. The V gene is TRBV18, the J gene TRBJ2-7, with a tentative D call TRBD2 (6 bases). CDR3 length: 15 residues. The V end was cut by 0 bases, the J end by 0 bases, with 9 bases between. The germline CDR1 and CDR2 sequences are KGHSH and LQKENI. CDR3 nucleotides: TGTGCCAGCTCACCACCGGAGGGGACCTCCTACGAGCAGTACTTC. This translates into CASSPPEGTSYEQYF. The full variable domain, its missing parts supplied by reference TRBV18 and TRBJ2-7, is NAGVMQNPRHLVRRRGQEARLRCSPMKGHSHVYWYRQLPEEGLKFMVYLQKENIIDESGMPKERFSAEFPKEGPSILRIQQVVRGDSAAYFCASSPPEGTSYEQYFGPGTRLTVT.

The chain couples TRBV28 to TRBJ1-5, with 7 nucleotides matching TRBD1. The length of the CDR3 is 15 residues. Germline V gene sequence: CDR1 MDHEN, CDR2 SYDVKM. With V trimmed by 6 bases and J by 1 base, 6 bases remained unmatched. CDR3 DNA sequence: TGTGCCAGCAGCTTTACGGGACAGAGCAATCAGCCCCAGCATTTT. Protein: CASSFTGQSNQPQHF.